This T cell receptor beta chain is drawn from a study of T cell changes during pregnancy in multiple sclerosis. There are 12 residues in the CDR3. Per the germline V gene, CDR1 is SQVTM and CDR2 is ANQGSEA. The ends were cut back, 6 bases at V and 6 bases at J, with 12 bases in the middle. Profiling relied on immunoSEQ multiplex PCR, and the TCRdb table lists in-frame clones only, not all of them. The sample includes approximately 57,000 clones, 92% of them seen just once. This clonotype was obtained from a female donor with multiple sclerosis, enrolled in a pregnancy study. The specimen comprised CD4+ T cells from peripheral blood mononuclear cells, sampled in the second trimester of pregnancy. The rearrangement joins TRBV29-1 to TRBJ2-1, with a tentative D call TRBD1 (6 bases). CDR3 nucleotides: TGCAGCGTCCTCTCGGACAGCAATGAGCAGTTCTTC. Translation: CSVLSDSNEQFF.